The source of this T cell receptor beta chain is a study of blood T cell repertoires in COVID-19. Whole-study context: There were acute and convalescent COVID-19 samples, and they came from the United States, Italy and Spain. The cDNA or gDNA used as material had been derived from T cells, B-cell-depleted T cells, or PBMCs.

CDR3 length: 14 residues. Germline V CDR1 and CDR2: SGHRS, YFSETQ. The V end lost 2 bases, the J end lost 4 bases, and 9 bases lay between the germline ends. Authors' analysis steps: Estimates of nucleated cell counts were drawn from the amplification of reference gene primers. The assay was immunoSEQ multiplex PCR, and TCRdb's table has in-frame clones only and misses some. D and trimming come from the DNA, and the V and J calls and clone size come from that table. The sample has 180,000 or so clones, around 82% seen once. The rearrangement uses TRBV5-1 and TRBJ2-2, with D perhaps matching TRBD1 (5 bases). The specimen sequenced was peripheral blood. The sequence was collected from a human donor with acute or convalescent COVID-19. The donor label of this sample is uncertain. This CDR3 reads CASSLGVGTGELFF. As DNA, the CDR3 is TGCGCCAGCAGCTTAGGGGTCGGCACCGGGGAGCTGTTTTTT.